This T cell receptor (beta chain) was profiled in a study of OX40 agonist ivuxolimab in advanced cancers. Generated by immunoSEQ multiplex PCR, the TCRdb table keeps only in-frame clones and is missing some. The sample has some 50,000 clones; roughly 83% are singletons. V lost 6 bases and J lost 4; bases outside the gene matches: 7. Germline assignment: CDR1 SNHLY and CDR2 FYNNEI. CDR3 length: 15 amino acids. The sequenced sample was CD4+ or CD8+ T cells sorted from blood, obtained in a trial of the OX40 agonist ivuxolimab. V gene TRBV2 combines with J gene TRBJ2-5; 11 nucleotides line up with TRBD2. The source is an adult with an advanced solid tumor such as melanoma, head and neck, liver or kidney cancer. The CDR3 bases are TGTGCCAGCAGCCGGCGGACTAGCGGGCCAGAGACCCAGTACTTC. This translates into CASSRRTSGPETQYF. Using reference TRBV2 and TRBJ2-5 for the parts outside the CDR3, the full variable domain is EPEVTQTPSHQVTQMGQEVILRCVPISNHLYFYWYRQILGQKVEFLVSFYNNEISEKSEIFDDQFSVERPDGSNFTLKIRSTKLEDSAMYFCASSRRTSGPETQYFGPGTRLLVL.